These 26 T cell receptor beta chains came from one sample sequenced in a study of identical twins (TCRdb year 2016). Library preparation employed 5' RACE. The data were produced on an Illumina HiSeq 2000. TCRdb took the public reads, trimmed them with fastp at Q25, ran MiXCR for clone calling and kept in-frame beta chains. Every CDR3 protein is listed once, alongside the most common genes and DNA of its rows. The sample table lists 640,000 or so distinct CDR3 sequences, roughly 6.2% of them with a count of one. The ten largest account for around 2% of the sample. The sample consisted of naive T cells sorted from blood. Sample cell subset or site, as interpreted from the label and publication: cells isolated with a human naive T-cell isolation kit. The receptors shown here come from a man aged 18 to 29 in good health.

This clonotype was seen many times. The chain has TRBV20-1 and TRBJ1-2; 7 bases align to TRBD1. CDR1 is DFQATT and CDR2 is SNEGSKA in the germline V gene (reference sequence). V shed 6 bases and J 1 base; nucleotides not matched to a gene: 8. The CDR3 has 14 amino acids. CDR3 amino acids: CSALWQGVNYGYTF. The CDR3 nucleotides are TGCAGTGCGCTGTGGCAGGGGGTTAACTATGGCTACACCTTC.

In its sample, this clonotype was seen a few times. The chain is built from TRBV28 and TRBJ2-1; 14 nucleotides align to TRBD2. This CDR3 is 17 amino acids long. Per the germline V gene, CDR1 is MDHEN and CDR2 is SYDVKM. Unmatched junction bases numbered 6, after V lost 4 bases and J lost 4 bases. CDR3 DNA: TGTGCCAGCAGTTCTGCCGGGACTAGCGGGAGTTACAATGAGCAGTTCTTC. The encoded protein is CASSSAGTSGSYNEQFF.

In this sample, this clonotype turned up many times. The CDR3 here is CASTPGGTQYF. Written as DNA, the CDR3 is TGTGCCAGCACCCCAGGTGGTACGCAGTATTTT. The chain carries TRBV28 and TRBJ2-3, with D unresolved. There are 11 residues in the CDR3. Per the germline V gene, CDR1 is MDHEN and CDR2 is SYDVKM. V shed 7 bases and J shed 8 bases, with 10 bases lying between them.

This clonotype was seen ten or more times. V is TRBV5-1 and J is TRBJ2-1; TRBD2 agrees at 11 bases. From germline, CDR1 is SGHRS and CDR2 YFSETQ. The V segment lost 2 bases and the J segment 5 bases; nucleotides outside the gene matches: 6. This CDR3 is 16 amino acids long. Written as DNA, the CDR3 is TGCGCCAGCAGCTTTAGCGGGAGGGCCGTCCACAATGAGCAGTTCTTC. Protein: CASSFSGRAVHNEQFF.

This clonotype showed up just a few times. The chain couples TRBV10-3 to TRBJ2-5; D remains ambiguous. Germline V gene data show CDR1 as ENHRY and CDR2 as SYGVKD. The ends were cut back, 2 bases at V and 2 bases at J, with 3 bases in the middle. CDR3 length: 12 amino acids. Here the CDR3 DNA reads TGTGCCATCAGTGAGGCGCAAGAGACCCAGTACTTC. Protein sequence: CAISEAQETQYF.

There are many counts of this clonotype. The V call is TRBV7-8, the J call TRBJ2-3; weak D call: TRBD1 (6 bases). Per the germline V gene, CDR1 is SGHVS and CDR2 is FQNEAQ. Trimming removed 5 bases at V and 1 base at J, with 16 bases between. CDR3 length: 16 residues. Here the CDR3 reads CASSPGHGQRTDTQYF. CDR3 nucleotide sequence: TGTGCCAGCAGCCCTGGGCATGGACAGCGCACAGATACGCAGTATTTT.

This clonotype was seen ten or more times. The chain employs TRBV6-1 and TRBJ2-3, with TRBD2 matching 15 bases. Trimming took 8 bases from V and 2 from J; bases not matched to a gene: 8. Germline V gives CDR1 MNHNS, CDR2 SASEGT. The CDR3 is 17 amino acids. The CDR3 sequence is CASRKGLAGGITDTQYF. In DNA form, the CDR3 reads TGTGCCAGCCGTAAAGGACTAGCGGGAGGGATCACAGATACGCAGTATTTT.

The chain carries TRBV20-1 and TRBJ2-7, with D possibly being TRBD2 (6 bases). V was shortened by 2 bases and J by 2 bases, with 10 bases between the two germline ends. The CDR3 totals 13 residues. Germline V gene lookup returns CDR1 DFQATT and CDR2 SNEGSKA (reference sequence). CDR3 in amino acids: CSARREVPYEQYF. The CDR3 DNA reads TGCAGTGCTAGAAGGGAGGTACCCTACGAGCAGTACTTC.

This clonotype was detected a few times. The rearrangement uses TRBV6-5 and TRBJ2-7, with 10 nucleotides matching TRBD2. The junction had 10 bases not matched to a gene; V was cut back by 2 bases and J by 0 bases. Germline CDR1 is MNHEY and CDR2 is SVGAGI. This CDR3 contains 18 residues. The CDR3 sequence is CASSYRLAGVMSSYEQYF. DNA of the CDR3: TGTGCCAGCAGTTACAGGCTAGCGGGAGTTATGAGCTCCTACGAGCAGTACTTC.

At least ten counts were recorded for this clonotype. The V and J genes are TRBV7-8 and TRBJ2-2; 8 nucleotides line up with TRBD2. CDR3 length: 15 residues. Germline V CDR1 and CDR2: SGHVS, FQNEAQ. With V trimmed by 5 bases and J by 7 bases, 9 bases remained unmatched. CDR3 in amino acids: CASSVGSGSIGELFF. The CDR3 DNA reads as TGTGCCAGCAGCGTCGGCAGCGGGAGTATCGGGGAGCTGTTTTTT.

In this sample, this clonotype turned up many times. The J gene is TRBJ1-6, the V gene TRBV7-9; D unclear. Trimming stripped 2 bases from V and 10 bases from J, with 12 bases between. CDR1 and CDR2 from the germline V gene are SEHNR and FQNEAQ (reference sequence). The CDR3 consists of 14 residues. The CDR3 bases are TGTGCCAGCAGCTTAAACGGCCTTAGATCACCCCTCCACTTT. Translation: CASSLNGLRSPLHF. Filled out from reference TRBV7-9 and TRBJ1-6, the complete variable domain reads DTGVSQNPRHKITKRGQNVTFRCDPISEHNRLYWYRQTLGQGPEFLTYFQNEAQLEKSRLLSDRFSAERPKGSFSTLEIQRTEQGDSAMYLCASSLNGLRSPLHFGNGTRLTVT.

This clonotype came up many times. J is TRBJ2-7 and V is TRBV7-9; 7 bases are shared with TRBD1. The V gene end was trimmed by 3 bases and the J gene end by 2 bases; junction bases not matched to a gene: 1. CDR3 length: 13 amino acids. The germline V gene encodes CDR1 SEHNR and CDR2 FQNEAQ (reference sequence). CDR3 DNA sequence: TGTGCCAGCAGCTTCGACAGGGCCTACGAGCAGTACTTC. The encoded protein is CASSFDRAYEQYF.

This clonotype was seen at least ten times. The chain uses TRBV7-9 and TRBJ1-1; D gene unclear. Trimming removed 1 base from V and 0 bases from J, with 6 bases in between. The V gene's germline CDR1 is SEHNR and CDR2 FQNEAQ (reference sequence). The CDR3 loop spans 14 amino acids. The CDR3 sequence: CASSLGYLNTEAFF. In DNA, the CDR3 is TGTGCCAGCAGCTTAGGATACTTGAACACTGAAGCTTTCTTT.

The sample holds a few counts of this clonotype. The gene calls are TRBV12-3 or TRBV12-4 and TRBJ2-1; a possible D gene is TRBD2 (6 bases). The CDR3 loop spans 15 amino acids. V was trimmed by 1 base and J by 4 bases, leaving 11 bases between them. CDR3: CASSLGSSEYNEQFF. The DNA of the CDR3 is TGTGCCAGCAGTTTAGGTTCTAGCGAATACAATGAGCAGTTCTTC.

The table lists this clonotype with a few counts. The rearrangement links TRBV6-6 to TRBJ1-4; tentatively, D is TRBD1 (6 bases). The germline V gene encodes CDR1 MNHNY and CDR2 SVGAGI (reference sequence). Trimming removed 7 bases at V and 6 bases at J, with 12 bases between. The CDR3 is made up of 13 amino acids. CDR3 nucleotide sequence: TGTGCCAGCACTCAGGGGAGGCATGAAAAACTGTTTTTT. It specifies CASTQGRHEKLFF.

The sample holds many counts of this clonotype. The chain combines TRBV29-1 with TRBJ1-1; 10 bases fit TRBD1. J was trimmed by 0 bases and V by 1 base; bases with no gene match: 5. Germline CDR1 is SQVTM and CDR2 is ANQGSEA. This CDR3 is 16 amino acids long. The CDR3 coding sequence is TGCAGCGTTGAAGGGACAGGGGGGTTTTTGAACACTGAAGCTTTCTTT. Translation gives CSVEGTGGFLNTEAFF.

This chain connects TRBV2 to TRBJ2-2; a weak D match, TRBD2 (6 bases). In germline, CDR1 is SNHLY, CDR2 FYNNEI. The CDR3 is 17 residues long. The V end was cut by 1 base, the J end by 1 base, with 13 bases between. The CDR3 loop is CASSEVLGGWNTGELFF. In DNA form, the CDR3 reads TGTGCCAGCAGTGAAGTATTGGGAGGTTGGAACACCGGGGAGCTGTTTTTT.

This clonotype has at least ten counts. The chain employs TRBV20-1 and TRBJ2-3; D is unresolved. The CDR3 has 10 residues. Trimming took off 6 bases at V and 6 bases at J, with 7 bases between the two ends. The germline gives CDR1 DFQATT, CDR2 SNEGSKA (reference sequence). CDR3 sequence: CSALRDTQYF. The CDR3 DNA reads as TGCAGTGCCCTTAGGGATACGCAGTATTTT.

This clonotype was seen ten or more times. The chain carries TRBV29-1 and TRBJ2-6; the D gene is possibly TRBD2 (6 bases). This CDR3 spans 17 amino acids. Germline loops: CDR1 SQVTM, CDR2 ANQGSEA. The ends were cut back, 7 bases at V and 0 bases at J, with 19 bases in the middle. CDR3 sequence reads: CSASEGTPHSGANVLTF. CDR3 nucleotides: TGCAGCGCTTCGGAGGGGACTCCCCACTCTGGGGCCAACGTCCTGACTTTC.

This clonotype was recorded many times. V gene TRBV7-2 combines with J gene TRBJ2-7; D remains ambiguous. CDR1 and CDR2 (germline): SGHTA, FQGNSA. This CDR3 is 11 amino acids long. The ends were cut back, 9 bases at V and 5 bases at J, with 11 bases in the middle. The CDR3 sequence is CARRWMDEQYV. The CDR3 DNA reads as TGTGCCAGGCGATGGATGGACGAGCAGTACGTC.

The CDR3 sequence: CASSSSSETQYF. The CDR3 DNA reads TGCGCCAGCAGCTCGTCCTCCGAGACCCAGTACTTC. The chain recombines TRBV5-1 with TRBJ2-5, with D hard to call. The CDR3 extends over 12 amino acids. From germline, CDR1 is SGHRS and CDR2 YFSETQ. Trimming pared 3 bases from V and 5 bases from J, leaving 8 bases between. The full variable domain, with the rest looked up from reference TRBV5-1 and TRBJ2-5, is KAGVTQTPRYLIKTRGQQVTLSCSPISGHRSVSWYQQTPGQGLQFLFEYFSETQRNKGNFPGRFSGRQFSNSRSEMNVSTLELGDSALYLCASSSSSETQYFGPGTRLLVL.

The chain combines TRBV7-9 with TRBJ2-3; no reliable D call. V dropped 3 bases and J dropped 3 bases, with 16 bases sitting between them. Looked up from germline, CDR1 is SEHNR and CDR2 is FQNEAQ (reference sequence). The CDR3 has 16 amino acids. CDR3 sequence (DNA): TGTGCCAGCAGCTTCCCGCAGTCTCGATTTACAGATACGCAGTATTTT. Its protein product is CASSFPQSRFTDTQYF.

This clonotype came up many times. The gene calls are TRBV7-2 and TRBJ2-7; no clear D. The CDR3 runs 12 residues. The germline gives CDR1 SGHTA, CDR2 FQGNSA. V shed 5 bases and J shed 3 bases, with 8 bases lying between them. CDR3: CASSLIFYEQYF. As DNA, the CDR3 is TGTGCCAGCAGCCTCATATTCTACGAGCAGTACTTC.

This clonotype was detected ten times or more. V usage is TRBV7-7 and J usage is TRBJ2-1, with TRBD1 matching over 10 bases. CDR3 size: 15 residues. Losses at the gene ends were 6 bases for V and 7 bases for J; bases not matched to a gene: 9. Germline lookup yields CDR1 SSHAT and CDR2 FNYEAQ (reference sequence). The DNA of the CDR3 is TGTGCCAGCAGTAAAGACAGGGGGCTCCCGAATGAGCAGTTCTTC. This gives the protein CASSKDRGLPNEQFF.

This clonotype showed up just a few times. The gene calls are TRBV30 and TRBJ2-1; tentative D call: TRBD2 (5 bases). The V gene's germline CDR1 is GTSNPN and CDR2 SVGIG (reference sequence). This CDR3 is built from 11 residues. V lost 5 bases and J 7 bases, leaving 9 bases between the germline ends. The DNA of the CDR3 is TGTGCCTGGTTGGGAGAGAATGAGCAGTTCTTC. Translation: CAWLGENEQFF.

This clonotype was observed many times. The chain joins TRBV20-1 to TRBJ2-3; 8 bases line up with TRBD2. CDR1 and CDR2 from the germline V gene are DFQATT and SNEGSKA (reference sequence). The CDR3 has 14 amino acids. J lost 2 bases, V lost 3 bases, and 4 bases had no gene match. CDR3 nucleotide sequence: TGCAGTGCTAGCGGCGGGAGGCCCACAGATACGCAGTATTTT. Its translation is CSASGGRPTDTQYF.